The 23 T cell receptor beta chains in this list originate from one sample, sequenced in a study of T cell responses to AZD1222 COVID-19 vaccine (dated by TCRdb to about 2021). According to the study, the label for this sample's time point signals: about 28 days (+/-7) after the second vaccine dose. The library relied on the immunoSEQ multiplex PCR assay. Sourced from immuneACCESS, this table was stored by TCRdb with only in-frame sequences that have V and J called. A share of the clones is absent; for the studies checked, an unresolved V gene accounts for under half, and the remainder has no known explanation. A total of 150,000 to 180,000 clones appear in this sample, around 87% of them only once. The ten largest clones take up about 8.9% of the sample. Sequences were derived from peripheral blood, sampled 28 days after the second AZD1222 dose. The receptor set was obtained from an adult who received the AZD1222 COVID-19 vaccine.

The rearrangement uses TRBV6-5 and TRBJ2-1; 8 bases line up with TRBD1. This CDR3 is 13 amino acids long. V lost 4 bases, J lost 10 bases, and 6 bases stayed unmatched. Germline CDR1 is MNHEY and CDR2 is SVGAGI. CDR3 region: CASSSDRGGEQFF. CDR3 bases: TGTGCCAGCAGTTCCGACAGGGGCGGGGAGCAGTTCTTC.

V and J are TRBV7-8 and TRBJ2-2; 7 positions agree with TRBD1. The CDR3 covers 14 residues. The junction had 7 bases not matched to a gene; V was cut back by 4 bases and J by 8 bases. CDR1 SGHVS and CDR2 FQNEAQ come from the germline V gene. CDR3 sequence: CASSYDRARGELFF. In DNA form, the CDR3 reads TGTGCCAGCAGCTACGACAGGGCGAGGGGGGAGCTGTTTTTT.

The chain combines TRBV19 with TRBJ2-1; TRBD2 matches at 10 bases. The length of the CDR3 is 21 residues. V was clipped by 3 bases and J by 4 bases; unmatched bases: 21. Germline CDR1 reads LNHDA; CDR2 reads SQIVND (reference sequence). CDR3 bases: TGTGCCAGTAGTATGGGTTTTTTATTACAAACCTCGACTAGCGGGTACAATGAGCAGTTCTTC. It yields the protein CASSMGFLLQTSTSGYNEQFF.

The sample holds a few counts of this clone. The chain joins TRBV4-2 to TRBJ2-7; TRBD1 matches 10 bases. The CDR3 extends over 17 amino acids. The ends lost 4 bases at V and 2 bases at J; junction bases unmatched: 11. Germline CDR1 is LGHNA and CDR2 is YNFKEQ. The CDR3 region is CASSPNPGTGAPYEQYF. The CDR3 nucleotides read TGTGCCAGCAGCCCGAACCCCGGGACAGGGGCACCCTACGAGCAGTACTTC.

The V and J genes are TRBV20-1 and TRBJ1-2; tentative D call: TRBD1 (5 bases). The germline gives CDR1 DFQATT, CDR2 SNEGSKA (reference sequence). Trimming shortened V by 6 bases and J by 4 bases, and 15 bases separated the two germline ends. This CDR3 is built from 13 residues. The CDR3 loop reads CSASTSGGYGYTF. The CDR3 bases are TGCAGTGCAAGTACTTCTGGGGGCTATGGCTACACCTTC.

The chain couples TRBV24-1 to TRBJ2-3; D is undetermined. Deletions cut 5 bases from V and 4 bases from J, with 9 bases between. From germline, CDR1 is KGHDR and CDR2 SFDVKD. The CDR3 is made up of 13 amino acids. CDR3 nucleotide sequence: TGTGCCACCAGTGTTCCGATATCAGATACGCAGTATTTT. It codes for CATSVPISDTQYF.

V gene TRBV19 combines with J gene TRBJ1-3; possible D gene TRBD1, 5 bases. V lost 5 bases, J lost 8 bases, and 16 bases lay in between. The CDR3 is 14 residues long. Germline V gene sequence: CDR1 LNHDA, CDR2 SQIVND (reference sequence). CDR3 in DNA: TGTGCCAGTAGTTTCCAGGGTTTCGTGGACACCATATATTTT. Encoded protein: CASSFQGFVDTIYF.

This sequence joins TRBV7-9 and TRBJ1-5; D perhaps matches TRBD1 (6 bases). CDR1 and CDR2 (germline): SEHNR, FQNEAQ (reference sequence). This CDR3 is 14 amino acids long. V shed 5 bases and J shed 7 bases, with 15 bases lying between them. CDR3 in DNA: TGTGCCAGCAGCGAAACAGGGATGCGGCAGCCCCAGCATTTT. It encodes CASSETGMRQPQHF. The variable domain in full, with the rest retrieved from reference TRBV7-9 and TRBJ1-5, is DTGVSQNPRHKITKRGQNVTFRCDPISEHNRLYWYRQTLGQGPEFLTYFQNEAQLEKSRLLSDRFSAERPKGSFSTLEIQRTEQGDSAMYLCASSETGMRQPQHFGDGTRLSIL.

This clone was counted only a few times. V usage is TRBV5-1 and J usage is TRBJ2-5; 8 bases map to TRBD2. Unmatched junction bases numbered 5, after V lost 1 base and J lost 6 bases. The CDR3 runs to 14 residues. CDR1 is SGHRS, CDR2 YFSETQ, per germline. The CDR3 loop is CASSLTGGPKTQYF. The CDR3 bases are TGCGCCAGCAGCTTGACGGGAGGGCCGAAGACCCAGTACTTC.

The rearrangement joins TRBV7-2 to TRBJ2-1; perhaps TRBD2 as D (5 bases). Germline V lookup: CDR1 SGHTA, CDR2 FQGNSA. This CDR3 is 15 amino acids long. Trimming removed 5 bases from V and 5 bases from J, with 16 bases in between. CDR3 DNA: TGTGCCAGCAGCCCCCTTCTAGGAGGACACAATGAGCAGTTCTTC. This encodes CASSPLLGGHNEQFF.

V and J are TRBV21-1 and TRBJ2-7. TRBV21-1 is labeled a pseudogene. CDR3 length equals 14 residues. CDR3 sequence (DNA): TGTGCCCAGCAGTGGAAGGGGTGGAGGAACGAGCAGTACTTC. Translation: CAQQWKGWRNEQYF.

The chain combines TRBV30 with TRBJ2-7; possible D gene TRBD1, 6 bases. The CDR3 is 14 amino acids. The germline V and J ends were trimmed by 8 bases and 6 bases, with 23 bases remaining between them. CDR1 is GTSNPN, CDR2 SVGIG, per germline (reference sequence). DNA of the CDR3: TGTGCCGCAGACCTCCGGGACATACTACGCGAGCAGTACTTC. It codes for CAADLRDILREQYF.

The V gene is TRBV7-9, the J gene TRBJ2-1; possible D gene TRBD2, 7 bases. The CDR3 runs to 14 residues. Germline V gene data show CDR1 as SEHNR and CDR2 as FQNEAQ (reference sequence). V lost 3 bases to trimming and J lost 6 bases, with 12 bases between them. The CDR3 DNA is TGTGCCAGCAGCTTCCTAGGGGGGGTCAATGAGCAGTTCTTC. The encoded protein is CASSFLGGVNEQFF. Full variable domain (rest looked up from reference TRBV7-9 and TRBJ2-1): DTGVSQNPRHKITKRGQNVTFRCDPISEHNRLYWYRQTLGQGPEFLTYFQNEAQLEKSRLLSDRFSAERPKGSFSTLEIQRTEQGDSAMYLCASSFLGGVNEQFFGPGTRLTVL.

The CDR3 reads CASSGDSYGYTF. The CDR3 region has the DNA TGTGCCAGCAGTGGGGACAGCTATGGCTACACCTTC. The rearrangement uses TRBV2 and TRBJ1-2; 7 bases are shared with TRBD1. CDR3 length: 12 amino acids. Germline CDR1 and CDR2: SNHLY and FYNNEI. V lost 4 bases, J lost 4 bases, and 0 bases stayed unmatched.

The J gene is TRBJ2-7, the V gene TRBV6-6; D possibly uses TRBD1 or TRBD2 (7 bases each). The CDR3 length is 18 residues. Trimming pared 5 bases from V and 4 bases from J, leaving 27 bases between. Germline lookup yields CDR1 MNHNY and CDR2 SVGAGI (reference sequence). The CDR3 protein is CASSRREGQAVAGYEQYF. CDR3 in DNA: TGTGCCAGCAGTCGAAGAGAAGGACAGGCGGTAGCGGGTTACGAGCAGTACTTC.

As regards this clone: Mismatch with germline at one junction end may stem from a read error. V usage is TRBV7-7 and J usage is TRBJ2-1; a possible D gene is TRBD2 (7 bases). Germline V gives CDR1 SSHAT, CDR2 FNYEAQ (reference sequence). This CDR3 is 14 amino acids long. Here the CDR3 DNA reads TGTGCTAGCAGCAAAGGGGGGGAGTTTAATGAGCAGTTCTTC. This encodes CASSKGGEFNEQFF.

Concerning this clone: The junction and the germline gene differ at one end; a read error may be behind it. The gene calls are TRBV7-2 and TRBJ1-3, with D unclear. The CDR3 loop spans 13 amino acids. Looked up from germline, CDR1 is SGHTA and CDR2 is FQGNSA. CDR3 residues: CASSPDSRNTIYF. The CDR3 coding sequence is TGTGCCAGCAGCCCCGACTCTCGAAACACCATATATTTT.

The sample holds one count of this clone. This sequence joins TRBV3-1 (or the pseudogene TRBV3-2) and TRBJ2-3; D call uncertain. V lost 4 bases and J lost 1, with 15 bases in between. Germline V gives CDR1 LGHDT, CDR2 YNNKEL (reference sequence). This CDR3 is built from 16 residues. CDR3 bases: TGTGCCAGCAGCCGAGGAGCCATCTCGGGCACAGATACGCAGTATTTT. It encodes CASSRGAISGTDTQYF.

The rearrangement joins TRBV10-3 to TRBJ2-2, with 7 bases that match TRBD1. V was pared by 4 bases and J by 3 bases, with 2 bases of the junction left unmatched. CDR1 is ENHRY, CDR2 SYGVKD, per germline. CDR3 length equals 14 residues. CDR3 amino acids: CAISAQGDTGELFF. Written as DNA, the CDR3 is TGTGCCATCAGTGCTCAGGGGGACACCGGGGAGCTGTTTTTT.

This rearrangement joins TRBV27 to TRBJ1-4, with D possibly being TRBD1 (5 bases). Germline V gives CDR1 MNHEY, CDR2 SMNVEV (reference sequence). V was trimmed by 6 bases and J by 7 bases, leaving 18 bases between them. This CDR3 has 15 amino acids. The CDR3 spells CASSRSGGESEKLFF. CDR3 nucleotide sequence: TGTGCCAGCAGCCGGTCCGGAGGGGAGAGTGAAAAACTGTTTTTT.

V is TRBV7-2 and J is TRBJ2-3; D is undetermined. The V and J ends lost 2 bases and 6 bases respectively, with 12 bases between them. The CDR3 has 14 residues. Germline V gene sequence: CDR1 SGHTA, CDR2 FQGNSA. The CDR3 DNA sequence: TGTGCCAGCAGCTTAAGAGCCTCTAGTGATACGCAGTATTTT. Translated: CASSLRASSDTQYF.

This clone occurred a few times. This chain uses TRBV5-4 with TRBJ2-3, with 7 bases that match TRBD1. V lost 0 bases and J lost 3; bases outside the gene matches: 10. The CDR3 consists of 17 residues. CDR1 and CDR2 (germline): SGHNT, YYREEE (reference sequence). Here the CDR3 DNA reads TGTGCCAGCAGCTTGGGATCTCAGGGGGTGAGGACAGATACGCAGTATTTT. Amino acid sequence: CASSLGSQGVRTDTQYF.

The CDR3 loop reads CASSDRGDPNFDYEQYF. The CDR3 bases are TGCGCCAGCAGCGACCGGGGAGATCCAAACTTCGACTACGAGCAGTACTTC. V and J are TRBV5-1 and TRBJ2-7; possibly TRBD2 for D (5 bases). V gave up 4 bases and J gave up 3 bases, with 23 bases separating them. CDR3 length: 17 residues. Germline V gene data show CDR1 as SGHRS and CDR2 as YFSETQ.